What follows is one T cell receptor beta chain and its context. What it binds is unknown. The CDR3 runs 12 residues. V lost 7 bases, J lost 8 bases, and 14 bases lay in between. CDR1 and CDR2 (germline): MNHEY, SMNVEV (reference sequence). These data originate in a study of T cells after posttransplantation cyclophosphamide. Study-level points and caveats: Later blood repertoires were often dominated by clones from the donor CD8+ memory compartment. Recipient CMV seropositivity and CMV reactivation strongly tracked TRB clonality. Tissue-infiltrating T cells from skin or gut overlapped little with blood T cells.

Libraries were prepared by immunoSEQ multiplex PCR; TCRdb keeps only in-frame clonotypes and omits some of them. The table lists 28,000 or so clones, about nine tenths of them singletons. The sample consisted of PBMCs. The receptor comes from a man aged 45 to 65. The chain has TRBV27 and TRBJ1-2; D is unclear. For the CDR3, the DNA is TGTGCCAGCATGGGGTCCCGGGAGGGCTACACCTTC. As protein: CASMGSREGYTF.